Below are 29 T cell receptor beta chains sequenced from a single sample in a study of control samples from healthy donors and cancer patients. Sequencing used immunoSEQ multiplex PCR; TCRdb keeps in-frame clones, though not all of them. The data show about 220,000 clones, roughly 94% seen once. Sequenced material: blood. The source of these receptors is a man aged 50 or older in good health.

The chain is built from TRBV5-1 and TRBJ1-3; D is unclear. This CDR3 region has 15 residues. Trimming removed 4 bases from V and 8 bases from J, with 19 bases in between. Germline V gives CDR1 SGHRS, CDR2 YFSETQ. CDR3: CASSPSVVREDTIYF. As DNA, the CDR3 is TGCGCCAGCAGCCCCAGTGTGGTGAGGGAGGACACCATATATTTT.

The V gene is TRBV20-1, the J gene TRBJ1-1, with D unresolved. This CDR3 is 12 amino acids long. The V gene's germline CDR1 is DFQATT and CDR2 SNEGSKA (reference sequence). V lost 3 bases and J lost 0, with 5 bases in between. The CDR3 DNA is TGCAGTGCTAGTCGTCTGAACACTGAAGCTTTCTTT. Translation gives CSASRLNTEAFF.

The chain uses TRBV19 and TRBJ1-1, with no clear D. V lost 5 bases and J 0 bases, leaving 28 bases between the germline ends. CDR3 size: 20 residues. CDR1 is LNHDA and CDR2 is SQIVND in the germline V gene (reference sequence). The CDR3 is CASSEYNSILFNELNTEAFF. The DNA for the CDR3 is TGTGCCAGTAGTGAGTATAATTCGATCCTTTTTAACGAACTGAACACTGAAGCTTTCTTT.

The gene calls are TRBV7-9 and TRBJ1-6, with D possibly being TRBD1 (5 bases). The CDR3 is made up of 14 amino acids. Per germline, CDR1 SEHNR and CDR2 FQNEAQ (reference sequence). V shed 1 base and J shed 7 bases, with 8 bases lying between them. The CDR3 protein is CASSLGGVNSPLHF. The CDR3 nucleotides read TGTGCCAGCAGCTTAGGGGGCGTGAATTCACCCCTCCACTTT.

The gene calls are TRBV7-8 and TRBJ1-1; D possibly corresponds to TRBD1 (6 bases). V lost 0 bases to trimming and J lost 6 bases, with 14 bases between them. Germline lookup yields CDR1 SGHVS and CDR2 FQNEAQ. This CDR3 has 15 residues. CDR3 sequence reads: CASSLARGVYAEAFF. The CDR3 DNA reads TGTGCCAGCAGCTTAGCAAGGGGGGTATACGCTGAAGCTTTCTTT.

This chain uses TRBV28 with TRBJ2-5, with 7 bases lining up with TRBD2. V was pared by 7 bases and J by 5 bases, with 10 bases of the junction left unmatched. The CDR3 has 14 amino acids. Germline-derived CDR1 and CDR2 are MDHEN and SYDVKM. Here the CDR3 DNA reads TGTGCCAGCAACGACTGGGGGGGGAAGGAGACCCAGTACTTC. It specifies CASNDWGGKETQYF.

This clone was seen a single time. The rearrangement uses TRBV10-3 and TRBJ1-6, with D perhaps TRBD1 (5 bases). The CDR3 length is 15 residues. Germline CDR1 and CDR2: ENHRY and SYGVKD. V was clipped by 2 bases and J by 14 bases, with 19 bases between them. This CDR3 reads CAISEIRDGSGALHF. The DNA for the CDR3 is TGTGCCATCAGTGAGATCCGGGACGGTTCTGGGGCCCTCCACTTT.

CDR3 protein: CASSLTGLMNYGYTF. As DNA, the CDR3 is TGCGCCAGCAGCCTCACAGGGTTAATGAACTATGGCTACACCTTC. V gene TRBV4-1 combines with J gene TRBJ1-2; D might be TRBD1 (6 bases). The CDR3 sequence is 15 residues long. The ends were cut back, 4 bases at V and 2 bases at J, with 14 bases in the middle. From germline, CDR1 is MGHRA and CDR2 YSYEKL.

The chain uses TRBV18 and TRBJ2-1, with 9 positions matching TRBD1. Unmatched junction bases numbered 5, after V lost 0 bases and J lost 8 bases. The length of the CDR3 is 15 residues. CDR1 and CDR2 (germline): KGHSH, LQKENI. The DNA of the CDR3 is TGTGCCAGCTCACCACCTAACAGGGGGCCGGATGAGCAGTTCTTC. This gives the protein CASSPPNRGPDEQFF. Supplemented by reference TRBV18 and TRBJ2-1, the full variable domain reads NAGVMQNPRHLVRRRGQEARLRCSPMKGHSHVYWYRQLPEEGLKFMVYLQKENIIDESGMPKERFSAEFPKEGPSILRIQQVVRGDSAAYFCASSPPNRGPDEQFFGPGTRLTVL.

The V gene is TRBV11-3, the J gene TRBJ2-7, with D possibly being TRBD1 or TRBD2 (5 bases each). Germline CDR1 and CDR2: SGHNT and YENEEA. V was cut by 2 bases and J by 5 bases, with 7 bases left in between. This CDR3 spans 12 amino acids. The CDR3 is CASSLKGHEQYF. DNA for the CDR3: TGTGCCAGCAGCTTAAAGGGACACGAGCAGTACTTC.

The chain employs TRBV6-4 and TRBJ1-5; D is perhaps TRBD1 (6 bases). The length of the CDR3 is 13 residues. Germline V lookup: CDR1 MRHNA, CDR2 SNTAGT. V lost 6 bases and J 4 bases, leaving 10 bases between the germline ends. CDR3 DNA sequence: TGTGCCAGCAGCCCAGGGGAAAATCAGCCCCAGCATTTT. It specifies CASSPGENQPQHF.

The chain carries TRBV5-6 and TRBJ1-1; D uncertain. Germline values: CDR1 SGHDT, CDR2 YYEEEE. The V end lost 3 bases, the J end lost 5 bases, and 11 bases lay between the germline ends. CDR3 length equals 13 residues. This CDR3 is CASSSTPRTEAFF. CDR3 sequence (DNA): TGTGCCAGCAGCTCCACACCTAGAACTGAAGCTTTCTTT. The whole variable domain, remainder taken from reference TRBV5-6 and TRBJ1-1, is DAGVTQSPTHLIKTRGQQVTLRCSPKSGHDTVSWYQQALGQGPQFIFQYYEEEERQRGNFPDRFSGHQFPNYSSELNVNALLLGDSALYLCASSSTPRTEAFFGQGTRLTVV.

The sample holds one count of this clone. The V call is TRBV29-1, the J call TRBJ1-2; 7 nucleotides agree with TRBD1. This CDR3 is built from 12 residues. Germline lookup yields CDR1 SQVTM and CDR2 ANQGSEA. V trimming: 6 bases; J trimming: 6 bases; junction bases outside the gene matches: 7. In DNA, the CDR3 is TGCAGCGTAGACCGGGACAGAGATGGCTACACCTTC. Translating gives CSVDRDRDGYTF.

The chain is built from TRBV18 and TRBJ1-3; TRBD1 agrees at 8 bases. Germline V gives CDR1 KGHSH, CDR2 LQKENI. The CDR3 length is 17 residues. V was pared by 0 bases and J by 2 bases, with 6 bases of the junction left unmatched. The CDR3 bases are TGTGCCAGCTCACCACCCCCGACAGGGGAAGCTGGAAACACCATATATTTT. The encoded protein is CASSPPPTGEAGNTIYF.

The CDR3 sequence: CASSLDRGYEQYF. The CDR3 DNA reads TGTGCCAGCAGCTTAGACAGGGGGTACGAGCAGTACTTC. The chain has TRBV5-6 and TRBJ2-7; 9 bases line up with TRBD1. J was trimmed by 4 bases and V by 2 bases; bases with no gene match: 1. Germline V gene data show CDR1 as SGHDT and CDR2 as YYEEEE. The CDR3 is made up of 13 amino acids.

The chain employs TRBV12-3 or TRBV12-4 and TRBJ1-2; TRBD1 agrees at 7 bases. The CDR3 covers 13 residues. V shed 2 bases, J shed 7 bases, and the junction held 4 bases outside the gene matches. The CDR3 DNA sequence: TGTGCCAGCAGTTTACAGGGGGGGCTTGGCTACACCTTC. This encodes CASSLQGGLGYTF.

The rearrangement joins TRBV4-3 to TRBJ1-3; 8 bases are shared with TRBD1. V lost 4 bases and J lost 0; bases outside the gene matches: 8. Looked up from germline, CDR1 is LGHNA and CDR2 is YSLEER. The length of the CDR3 is 17 residues. DNA for the CDR3: TGCGCCAGCAGCCCCGGGACAGGAGTCCGCTCTGGAAACACCATATATTTT. As protein: CASSPGTGVRSGNTIYF.

This clone has only one observation. The sample contains more than one DNA sequence encoding this CDR3. The chain employs TRBV30 and TRBJ1-5; D is possibly TRBD1 (5 bases). Between the trimmed V and J ends, which lost 6 bases and 9 bases, there was a span of 15 bases. This CDR3 has 12 amino acids. The germline CDR1 and CDR2 sequences are GTSNPN and SVGIG (reference sequence). CDR3 sequence: CACGTATGPQHF. The CDR3 DNA is TGTGCCTGCGGGACGGCAACGGGGCCCCAGCATTTT.

The DNA for the CDR3 is TGCGCCAGCAGCTTGGACAGCGGGGGGCGGTCCCAGTACTTC. It is translated as CASSLDSGGRSQYF. This sequence joins TRBV5-1 and TRBJ2-5; 9 positions match TRBD2. With V trimmed by 0 bases and J by 9 bases, 6 bases remained unmatched. CDR3 length: 14 residues. Per germline, CDR1 SGHRS and CDR2 YFSETQ.

This clone was found a few times. The CDR3: CASSQGLAGGLASTDTQYF. CDR3 DNA: TGTGCCAGCAGCCAGGGACTAGCGGGGGGACTAGCTAGCACAGATACGCAGTATTTT. The rearrangement links TRBV28 to TRBJ2-3, with TRBD2 matching 15 bases. Germline CDR1 MDHEN, CDR2 SYDVKM. The J segment lost 0 bases and the V segment lost 6 bases, leaving 10 bases of the junction unmatched. The CDR3 is made up of 19 amino acids. The complete variable domain, with remaining parts taken from reference TRBV28 and TRBJ2-3, reads DVKVTQSSRYLVKRTGEKVFLECVQDMDHENMFWYRQDPGLGLRLIYFSYDVKMKEKGDIPEGYSVSREKKERFSLILESASTNQTSMYLCASSQGLAGGLASTDTQYFGPGTRLTVL.

CDR3 DNA sequence: TGTGCCAGCAGTTACTCACGAGAGGTGAACACTGAAGCTTTCTTT. Amino acid sequence: CASSYSREVNTEAFF. This chain joins TRBV6-5 and TRBJ1-1; unclear D gene. The V and J ends lost 0 bases and 0 bases respectively, with 8 bases between them. The germline V gene has CDR1 MNHEY and CDR2 SVGAGI. The CDR3 spans 15 residues.

This chain joins TRBV5-6 and TRBJ1-3; D is possibly TRBD1 (5 bases). This CDR3 has 16 residues. V shed 0 bases and J shed 6 bases, with 16 bases lying between them. CDR1 and CDR2 (germline): SGHDT, YYEEEE. CDR3 loop: CASSLAPGTDANTIYF. Written as DNA, the CDR3 is TGTGCCAGCAGCTTGGCTCCGGGGACGGACGCAAACACCATATATTTT.

The chain has TRBV6-5 and TRBJ1-5, with no clear D. CDR3 length: 16 amino acids. Germline loops: CDR1 MNHEY, CDR2 SVGAGI. V lost 0 bases and J 2 bases, leaving 11 bases between the germline ends. CDR3 region: CASSYSGPLRNQPQHF. The DNA of the CDR3 is TGTGCCAGCAGTTACTCAGGGCCCCTGCGCAATCAGCCCCAGCATTTT.

J is TRBJ2-5 and V is TRBV10-3, with D possibly matching TRBD2 (5 bases). The germline V gene has CDR1 ENHRY and CDR2 SYGVKD. This CDR3 comprises 13 residues. V was shortened by 7 bases and J by 2 bases, with 11 bases between the two germline ends. The CDR3 spells CAITTGEQETQYF. In nucleotides, the CDR3 is TGTGCCATCACGACCGGGGAGCAAGAGACCCAGTACTTC.

The genes are TRBV5-1 and TRBJ2-5; D is ambiguous. V lost 1 base and J 2 bases, leaving 6 bases between the germline ends. Germline V gene sequence: CDR1 SGHRS, CDR2 YFSETQ. This CDR3 spans 13 amino acids. The CDR3 region is CASSLPRQETQYF. CDR3 nucleotides: TGCGCCAGCAGCTTGCCCAGGCAAGAGACCCAGTACTTC.

The chain has TRBV5-1 and TRBJ1-1; TRBD1 is a possible D gene (5 bases). Germline CDR1 is SGHRS and CDR2 is YFSETQ. V lost 0 bases, J lost 8 bases, and 11 bases lay in between. CDR3 length: 13 residues. CDR3 sequence (DNA): TGCGCCAGCAGCTTGGGGACGGAGGGGGAAGCTTTCTTT. As protein: CASSLGTEGEAFF.

This clone turned up a few times. The chain has TRBV12-5 and TRBJ2-1, with TRBD1 identical over 9 bases. Germline V CDR1 and CDR2: LGHNT, FRNRAP. V trimming: 6 bases; J trimming: 6 bases; junction bases outside the gene matches: 3. The CDR3 totals 13 residues. In DNA, the CDR3 is TGTGCTAGTGGGCAGGACAGGGGCAATGAGCAGTTCTTC. Protein sequence: CASGQDRGNEQFF.

The chain joins TRBV7-8 to TRBJ1-2; D gene uncertain. CDR1 is SGHVS and CDR2 is FQNEAQ in the germline V gene. The CDR3 loop spans 13 amino acids. Trimming shortened V by 0 bases and J by 5 bases, and 7 bases separated the two germline ends. The CDR3 protein is CASSLAGTYGYTF. CDR3 DNA sequence: TGTGCCAGCAGCTTAGCCGGCACTTATGGCTACACCTTC.

The count of this clone is one. The chain combines TRBV7-9 with TRBJ1-1; a possible D gene is TRBD1 (5 bases). The CDR3 is 14 residues long. V shed 5 bases and J shed 2 bases, with 12 bases lying between them. Germline V CDR1 and CDR2: SEHNR, FQNEAQ (reference sequence). CDR3 bases: TGTGCCAGCAGCCGAGACAGTAGAAACACTGAAGCTTTCTTT. Translation: CASSRDSRNTEAFF. The variable domain in full, completed from reference TRBV7-9 and TRBJ1-1, reads DTGVSQNPRHKITKRGQNVTFRCDPISEHNRLYWYRQTLGQGPEFLTYFQNEAQLEKSRLLSDRFSAERPKGSFSTLEIQRTEQGDSAMYLCASSRDSRNTEAFFGQGTRLTVV.